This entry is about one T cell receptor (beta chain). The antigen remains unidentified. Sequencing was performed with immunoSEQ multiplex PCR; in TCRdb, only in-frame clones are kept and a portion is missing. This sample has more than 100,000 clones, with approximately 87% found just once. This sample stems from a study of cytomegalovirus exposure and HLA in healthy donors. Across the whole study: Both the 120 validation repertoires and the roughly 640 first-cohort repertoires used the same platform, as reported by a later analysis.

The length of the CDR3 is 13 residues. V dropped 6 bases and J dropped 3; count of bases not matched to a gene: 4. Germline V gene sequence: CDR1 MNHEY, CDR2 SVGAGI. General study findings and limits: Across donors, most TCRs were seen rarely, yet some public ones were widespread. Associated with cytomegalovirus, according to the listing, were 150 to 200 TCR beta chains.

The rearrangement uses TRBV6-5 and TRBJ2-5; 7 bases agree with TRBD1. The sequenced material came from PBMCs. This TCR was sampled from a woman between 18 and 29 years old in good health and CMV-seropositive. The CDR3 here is CASRRQGEETQYF. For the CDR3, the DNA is TGTGCCAGCAGAAGACAGGGCGAAGAGACCCAGTACTTC.